This T cell receptor (beta chain) was sequenced in a study of cytomegalovirus exposure and HLA in healthy donors. Germline V CDR1 and CDR2: MDHEN, SYDVKM. This CDR3 is built from 16 residues. V dropped 6 bases and J dropped 0; count of bases not matched to a gene: 7. Vbeta (60) and Jbeta (13) primers were used in the PCR. In the original workflow: Per a later analysis, the number of unique TCR beta chains was roughly 83 million, of which 10 million to 11 million were shared. This table comes from immunoSEQ multiplex PCR, and its TCRdb copy is limited to in-frame clones, with some not included. That table gives V, J and clone size, and the DNA gave D and trimming. This repertoire shows about 130,000 clones, roughly 76% found once; its top ten account for over 2.5%. Study-wide results and caveats: A further, later analysis showed that HLA-associated TCR beta chains (compared with equally common others) were more clonally expanded. A later analysis linked a missense variant in DCLRE1C to the trimming of TCR beta V and J genes.

As regards this clone: Its target is unknown.

The chain is built from TRBV28 and TRBJ2-2; 7 bases match TRBD2. The specimen was PBMCs. The TCR was taken from a woman aged 45-60 years in good health and CMV-seronegative. DNA for the CDR3: TGTGCCAGCAGCCCCTTACTAGCGCCGAACACCGGGGAGCTGTTTTTT. This gives the protein CASSPLLAPNTGELFF.